A selection of T cell receptor beta chains follows, all from one sample in a study of graft-versus-host responses after intestinal transplantation. Clones were sequenced by immunoSEQ multiplex PCR, and TCRdb holds only the in-frame ones, with some missing. Counted here are tens of thousands of clones, roughly four fifths occurring once; the ten biggest clones make up roughly 3%. The sample in question was ileum tissue, obtained 12 days after intestinal transplant. These receptors were obtained from a human patient who received an intestinal transplant, so some T cells may come from the graft donor. Both conserved end residues are part of each CDR3. The D gene is left open where the match is weak. Where a row states a size, it is once, few, many or the class of an expanded clone; other rows omit it.

NA	TRBV2	15	TRBJ2-3	TRBD2	CASAGRPVRTDTQYF	TGTGCCAGTGCCGGGAGGCCGGTACGCACAGATACGCAGTATTTT
NA	TRBV5-4	14	TRBJ2-7	NA	CASSLFAGTYEQYF	TGTGCCAGCAGCTTGTTCGCGGGGACTTACGAGCAGTACTTC
NA	TRBV28	15	TRBJ2-5	TRBD2	CASSPSPTSMETQYF	TGTGCCAGCAGCCCCTCCCCGACTAGCATGGAGACCCAGTACTTC
NA	TRBV13	15	TRBJ2-2	NA	CASSMGLLESGELFF	TGTGCCAGCAGCATGGGACTCCTCGAGTCCGGGGAGCTGTTTTTT
NA	TRBV25-1	15	TRBJ1-6	TRBD1	CAGLSGQAYNSPLHF	TGTGCCGGCCTATCTGGACAGGCCTATAATTCACCCCTCCACTTT
NA	TRBV11-2	17	TRBJ2-7	NA	CASSPTIIRGLTYEQYF	TGTGCCAGCAGCCCGACGATTATCCGGGGACTTACCTACGAGCAGTACTTC
few	TRBV11-2	15	TRBJ2-1	TRBD1	CASSTGQGRRNEQFF	TGTGCCAGCAGCACGGGACAGGGTCGGCGCAATGAGCAGTTCTTC
NA	TRBV15	15	TRBJ1-3	TRBD1	CATSRTGLAGNTIYF	TGTGCCACCAGCAGGACAGGGTTGGCTGGAAACACCATATATTTT
NA	TRBV18	16	TRBJ2-3	TRBD2	CASSPLAGGPGDTQYF	TGTGCCAGCTCACCACTGGCGGGGGGGCCGGGAGATACGCAGTATTTT
few	TRBV11-2	13	TRBJ2-1	NA	CASSLIRLDEQFF	TGTGCCAGCAGCTTAATCCGACTGGATGAGCAGTTCTTC
medium-sized	TRBV4-1	14	TRBJ1-5	NA	CASSLYGGDQPQHF	TGCGCCAGCAGCCTGTATGGGGGGGATCAGCCCCAGCATTTT
NA	TRBV9	17	TRBJ2-5	TRBD2	CASSALGTSGIDETQYF	TGTGCCAGCAGCGCCCTCGGGACTAGCGGGATAGATGAGACCCAGTACTTC
NA	TRBV11-2	13	TRBJ2-1	NA	CASSLARRDEQFF	TGTGCCAGCAGCTTAGCCCGCCGGGATGAGCAGTTCTTC
NA	TRBV15	13	TRBJ1-3	NA	CATSRDRGNTIYF	TGTGCCACCAGCAGAGACCGGGGAAACACCATATATTTT
NA	TRBV6-6	15	TRBJ2-7	NA	CASSDLRHLIYEQYF	TGTGCCAGCAGTGACCTCCGACACCTAATCTACGAGCAGTACTTC
NA	TRBV29-1	15	TRBJ1-2	NA	CSVDVWGPKNYGYTF	TGCAGCGTTGATGTGTGGGGGCCCAAGAACTATGGCTACACCTTC
NA	TRBV7-9	13	TRBJ2-7	NA	CASVGGPGREQYF	TGTGCCAGCGTGGGGGGGCCAGGGCGCGAGCAGTACTTC
NA	TRBV6-6	14	TRBJ2-7	TRBD1	CASRRGQGAGEQYF	TGTGCCAGCAGGCGCGGACAGGGGGCGGGCGAGCAGTACTTC
few	TRBV18	15	TRBJ2-7	NA	CASSPRRGPDYEQYF	TGTGCCAGCTCACCCCGAAGGGGTCCCGACTACGAGCAGTACTTC
NA	TRBV4-1	17	TRBJ2-5	NA	CASSQAWGPGGEETQYF	TGCGCCAGCAGCCAAGCGTGGGGACCGGGGGGCGAAGAGACCCAGTACTTC
NA	TRBV6-1	16	TRBJ2-1	TRBD2	CASRELAGGPYNEQFF	TGTGCCAGCAGAGAACTAGCGGGGGGCCCTTACAATGAGCAGTTCTTC
medium-sized	TRBV11-1	13	TRBJ2-1	NA	CASSLAGGNEQFF	TGTGCCAGCAGCTTAGCGGGGGGCAATGAGCAGTTCTTC
NA	TRBV27	14	TRBJ1-1	NA	CASSLPGGSTEAFF	TGTGCCAGCAGTTTACCGGGTGGTTCCACTGAAGCTTTCTTT